This note documents a single T cell receptor (beta chain) sequence. Its antigen is currently unknown. This entry belongs to a study of T cell repertoires in cytomegalovirus infection. Study-level background: In the study, CMV epitopes included recently identified HLA-C-restricted and well-studied HLA-B-restricted ones. Through public TCR beta signatures, both CMV infection and matching HLA type were indicated.

TCRdb ran MiXCR on the reads and lists one entry per CDR3 protein. This table holds 110,000 to 150,000 distinct CDR3 sequences, about 32% found once. Overall study results and limits: Clonotypes of TCR beta that were HLA-C-restricted and CMV-specific dominated the ex vivo response.

Sequenced here: CD8+ T cells from cultured PBMCs, sampled from culture after CMV antigen stimulation. This sequence was found in a human donor in good health (CMV status not recorded). Some clones in this sample may be carry-over from other donors' samples.

Written as DNA, the CDR3 is TGTGCCAGCAGCTCCTCCCAAGAGACCCAGTACTTC. Translation: CASSSSQETQYF. This rearrangement joins TRBV9 to TRBJ2-5; D uncertain. The germline V and J ends were trimmed by 4 bases and 1 base, with 5 bases remaining between them. Germline CDR1 SGDLS, CDR2 YYNGEE. This CDR3 is 12 amino acids long.